The 3 T cell receptor beta chains listed next were all sequenced from one sample in a study of regulatory and conventional T cells in RAG deficiency. Profiled with immunoSEQ multiplex PCR; TCRdb holds only in-frame clones, not every one. The sample includes about 50,000 clones, 80% to 90% of them seen just once. The sorted conventional CD4+ T cells were CD25-low and CD127-high, with genomic DNA sequenced. These records were also assigned to another study, of regulatory T cells. This second study says: Primers: 52 TRBV forward and 13 TRBJ reverse.

Sequenced sample: CD4+ effector T cells sorted from blood. All receptors come from a human donor in good health.

The gene calls are TRBV7-3 and TRBJ2-3, with D perhaps matching TRBD2 (5 bases). The length of the CDR3 is 14 residues. CDR1 and CDR2 (germline): SGHTA, FQGTGA. Trimming left V 4 bases short and J 4 bases short, with 12 bases between. The CDR3 sequence: CASSSKSGADTQYF. Here the CDR3 DNA reads TGTGCCAGCAGCTCGAAATCCGGGGCAGATACGCAGTATTTT. Together with reference TRBV7-3 and TRBJ2-3, the CDR3 gives the full variable domain: GAGVSQTPSNKVTEKGKYVELRCDPISGHTALYWYRQSLGQGPEFLIYFQGTGAADDSGLPNDRFFAVRPEGSVSTLKIQRTERGDSAVYLCASSSKSGADTQYFGPGTRLTVL.

This chain connects TRBV10-2 to TRBJ2-1; TRBD2 matches at 14 bases. V trimming: 6 bases; J trimming: 4 bases; junction bases outside the gene matches: 5. CDR3 size: 16 residues. Germline V CDR1 and CDR2: WSHSY, SAAADI. For the CDR3, the DNA is TGCGCCAGCAGAAGACTAGCGGGAGGGCCTTACAATGAGCAGTTCTTC. Amino acid sequence: CASRRLAGGPYNEQFF.

The rearrangement uses TRBV5-1 and TRBJ2-1; 11 bases align to TRBD2. The CDR3 covers 16 residues. In germline, CDR1 is SGHRS, CDR2 YFSETQ. The V segment lost 1 base and the J segment 6 bases; nucleotides outside the gene matches: 6. CDR3 bases: TGCGCCAGCAGCTTGCTAGCGGGGGGTAACTCCAATGAGCAGTTCTTC. Translating gives CASSLLAGGNSNEQFF.